One sample yielded the 16 T cell receptor beta chains listed below, sequenced in a study of T cell responses to AZD1222 COVID-19 vaccine (dated by TCRdb to the early 2020s). The label giving this sample's time point can be read as: about 28 days (+/-7) after the second vaccine dose. Libraries were built with the immunoSEQ multiplex PCR assay. TCRdb provides this immuneACCESS table in a form limited to in-frame rearrangements. Some clones are lacking; in checked studies, under half of them reflect an unresolved V gene, and why the rest are absent is not known. The sample has tens of thousands of clones on record, about 90% of them singletons. The top ten hold under 3.5% of the sample. This specimen consisted of peripheral blood, obtained 28 days after the second AZD1222 dose. The origin of the receptors is an adult who received the AZD1222 COVID-19 vaccine.

The chain is built from TRBV28 and TRBJ1-2; D is ambiguous. V shed 1 base and J shed 5 bases, with 5 bases lying between them. Germline CDR1 is MDHEN and CDR2 is SYDVKM. CDR3 length: 12 amino acids. CDR3 in amino acids: CASSLLGYGYTF. Here the CDR3 DNA reads TGTGCCAGCAGTTTATTAGGTTATGGCTACACCTTC.

This chain uses TRBV6-1 with TRBJ1-1, with 11 bases matching TRBD1. The junction had 8 bases not matched to a gene; V was cut back by 3 bases and J by 5 bases. The CDR3 has 16 residues. Germline V CDR1 and CDR2: MNHNS, SASEGT. The DNA of the CDR3 is TGTGCCAGCAGTGACCTCTTCCGGGACAGGGGGACTGAAGCTTTCTTT. Its protein is CASSDLFRDRGTEAFF.

The rearrangement links TRBV5-5 to TRBJ1-1; D perhaps matches TRBD1 (6 bases). This CDR3 comprises 18 residues. V was trimmed by 2 bases and J by 0 bases, leaving 20 bases between them. CDR1 SGHKS and CDR2 YYEKEE come from the germline V gene (reference sequence). CDR3: CASSLPLGGQTMNTEAFF. The CDR3 DNA reads TGTGCCAGCAGCTTACCCCTGGGGGGGCAGACCATGAACACTGAAGCTTTCTTT.

The chain links TRBV4-3 to TRBJ1-5; TRBD1 is a possible D gene (5 bases). Trimming removed 1 base at V and 4 bases at J, with 11 bases between. The germline V gene encodes CDR1 LGHNA and CDR2 YSLEER. The CDR3 length is 15 residues. The CDR3 sequence is CASSQGTGANQPQHF. The CDR3 bases are TGCGCCAGCAGCCAAGGTACCGGGGCGAATCAGCCCCAGCATTTT.

This clone was picked up a small number of times. This rearrangement joins TRBV5-1 to TRBJ1-1; no definite D call. The V end was cut by 0 bases, the J end by 1 base, with 7 bases between. Germline CDR1 reads SGHRS; CDR2 reads YFSETQ. The CDR3 extends over 14 amino acids. The CDR3 DNA sequence: TGCGCCAGCAGCTTGGCCACGCAGAACACTGAAGCTTTCTTT. It translates to CASSLATQNTEAFF.

This chain links TRBV14 with TRBJ1-1; the D gene is possibly TRBD1 (5 bases). This CDR3 is built from 17 residues. Germline assignment: CDR1 SGHDN and CDR2 FVKESK. The CDR3 region has the DNA TGTCCCCCCACCCACCAAACGACCGGGACTCTGAACACTGAAGCTTTCTTT. Its translation: CPPTHQTTGTLNTEAFF. The whole variable domain, filled in from reference TRBV14 and TRBJ1-1, reads EAGVTQFPSHSVIEKGQTVTLRCDPISGHDNLYWYRRVMGKEIKFLLHFVKESKQDESGMPNNRFLAERTGGTYSTLKVQPAELEDSGVYFCPPTHQTTGTLNTEAFFGQGTRLTVV.

V gene TRBV2 combines with J gene TRBJ1-1; D is perhaps TRBD1 (5 bases). The CDR3 is made up of 14 amino acids. V lost 6 bases, J lost 0 bases, and 11 bases lay in between. Germline assignment: CDR1 SNHLY and CDR2 FYNNEI. CDR3 in DNA: TGTGCCAGCAGGACGCTACAGGTGAACACTGAAGCTTTCTTT. Protein: CASRTLQVNTEAFF. Supplemented by reference TRBV2 and TRBJ1-1, the full variable domain reads EPEVTQTPSHQVTQMGQEVILRCVPISNHLYFYWYRQILGQKVEFLVSFYNNEISEKSEIFDDQFSVERPDGSNFTLKIRSTKLEDSAMYFCASRTLQVNTEAFFGQGTRLTVV.

This chain links TRBV12-3 or TRBV12-4 with TRBJ1-1, with no clear D. This CDR3 has 13 amino acids. Trimming took off 3 bases at V and 3 bases at J, with 8 bases between the two ends. The CDR3 loop is CASSFVGDTEAFF. The CDR3 DNA sequence: TGTGCCAGCAGTTTCGTCGGAGACACTGAAGCTTTCTTT.

The rearrangement joins TRBV4-3 to TRBJ1-2; no clear D. With 1 base removed from V and 1 base from J, the gap between germline ends came to 10 bases. CDR1 is LGHNA, CDR2 YSLEER, per germline. The CDR3 length is 15 residues. The CDR3 loop is CASSQGDGGNYGYTF. CDR3 DNA: TGCGCCAGCAGCCAAGGCGATGGCGGTAACTATGGCTACACCTTC.

The chain employs TRBV4-3 and TRBJ1-2; the match to TRBD1 covers 8 bases. This CDR3 region has 15 residues. Germline V gene lookup returns CDR1 LGHNA and CDR2 YSLEER. The trim removed 4 bases at V and 2 bases at J, leaving 6 bases unmatched. CDR3: CASSRDRQPNYGYTF. The CDR3 DNA sequence: TGCGCCAGCAGCCGGGACAGGCAACCCAACTATGGCTACACCTTC.

The chain recombines TRBV6-1 with TRBJ1-2; D is undetermined. The CDR3 is 12 residues long. Deletions cut 2 bases from V and 8 bases from J, with 9 bases between. Germline loops: CDR1 MNHNS, CDR2 SASEGT. The CDR3 DNA reads as TGTGCCAGCAGTGAATCGCGGGTCGGCTACACCTTC. The encoded protein is CASSESRVGYTF.

This clone was picked up one time. The CDR3 DNA follows: TGTGCCAGCAGCGAAGGACAGCGCTCCTACAATGAGCAGTTCTTC. Its translation: CASSEGQRSYNEQFF. The chain has TRBV14 and TRBJ2-1; perhaps TRBD1 as D (6 bases). Trimming pared 5 bases from V and 0 bases from J, leaving 11 bases between. Germline V gene lookup returns CDR1 SGHDN and CDR2 FVKESK. This CDR3 is 15 amino acids long.

The chain combines TRBV11-2 with TRBJ2-2; perhaps TRBD1 as D (5 bases). This CDR3 is 19 amino acids long. With 0 bases removed from V and 0 bases from J, the gap between germline ends came to 17 bases. Germline CDR1 SGHAT, CDR2 FQNNGV. The CDR3 here is CASSLDLAGQTPNTGELFF. The DNA for the CDR3 is TGTGCCAGCAGCTTAGATCTGGCAGGGCAGACCCCGAACACCGGGGAGCTGTTTTTT.

The chain uses TRBV5-5 and TRBJ1-1; no clear D. Trimming removed 4 bases from V and 0 bases from J, with 22 bases in between. This CDR3 has 18 amino acids. Per the germline V gene, CDR1 is SGHKS and CDR2 is YYEKEE (reference sequence). CDR3 residues: CASSPRTGRRTMNTEAFF. The CDR3 DNA is TGTGCCAGCAGCCCAAGGACCGGACGCCGGACCATGAACACTGAAGCTTTCTTT.

The chain recombines TRBV5-1 with TRBJ1-2; D gene ambiguous. This CDR3 comprises 15 residues. Germline CDR1 SGHRS, CDR2 YFSETQ. V lost 3 bases and J 0 bases, leaving 12 bases between the germline ends. In DNA, the CDR3 is TGCGCCAGCAGCTCGCTTGGCAGAGCTAACTATGGCTACACCTTC. Its translation: CASSSLGRANYGYTF.

The V call is TRBV7-2, the J call TRBJ1-4, with TRBD1 matching over 9 bases. Per germline, CDR1 SGHTA and CDR2 FQGNSA. Trimming removed 4 bases from V and 10 bases from J; junction bases left unmatched: 7. CDR3 length: 14 amino acids. Written as DNA, the CDR3 is TGTGCCAGCAGCTCACGGACAGGGGACGGAAAACTGTTTTTT. Translation gives CASSSRTGDGKLFF.